This T cell receptor beta chain emerged from a study of cytomegalovirus exposure and HLA in healthy donors. PCR involved 60 Vbeta and 13 Jbeta primers. Some clones are missing from TCRdb's copy, which holds only in-frame ones; the method was immunoSEQ multiplex PCR. Of under 85,000 clones in the sample, approximately 74% were seen once. Notes on this clone: The antigen remains undetermined.

Overall study findings and caveats: Being productive about 87% or about 30% of the time was typical of most TCR beta V segments in an earlier analysis. One later analysis reportedly identified an Asian-associated ancestry cluster that showed fewer N-insertions than the approximately 700-donor mean. It was reported that TCR beta sequences correctly inferred the HLA-A and HLA-B alleles for most subjects.

This CDR3 region has 17 residues. V gave up 1 base and J gave up 6 bases; unmatched junction bases: 8. Germline V lookup: CDR1 SGHTS, CDR2 YDEGEE. The receptor comes from a man aged 35 to 55 in good health and CMV-seropositive. What was sequenced was PBMCs. The chain recombines TRBV5-8 with TRBJ2-2; 11 bases agree with TRBD1. The CDR3 nucleotides are TGTGCCAGCAGCTTGTACGGACAGGGGGCCCTCGCCGGGGAGCTGTTTTTT. It codes for CASSLYGQGALAGELFF.